The source of this T cell receptor beta chain is a study of blood T cell repertoires in COVID-19. During active infection, Seattle patients enrolled and were then monitored through disease. Germline V gene sequence: CDR1 KGHSH, CDR2 LQKENI. The CDR3 runs 17 residues. The V and J ends lost 3 bases and 3 bases respectively, with 18 bases between them. Authors' methods: Reference gene primer amplification in the assay estimated nucleated cell counts. Libraries were prepared by immunoSEQ multiplex PCR; TCRdb keeps only in-frame clonotypes and omits some of them. That table is the source of V, J and clone size, and D and trimming were worked out from the DNA. Of about 220,000 clones in the sample, approximately 85% are singletons; the top ten hold roughly 2.2%.

The specimen was peripheral blood. This TCR was sampled from a woman in her 70s with COVID-19, enrolled during active disease. The chain employs TRBV18 and TRBJ1-5; D is unclear. CDR3 loop: CASSPHGLLVFNQPQHF. CDR3 DNA: TGTGCCAGCTCACCTCACGGACTATTAGTTTTCAATCAGCCCCAGCATTTT. Using reference TRBV18 and TRBJ1-5 for the parts outside the CDR3, the full variable domain is NAGVMQNPRHLVRRRGQEARLRCSPMKGHSHVYWYRQLPEEGLKFMVYLQKENIIDESGMPKERFSAEFPKEGPSILRIQQVVRGDSAAYFCASSPHGLLVFNQPQHFGDGTRLSIL.